Below, one T cell receptor (beta chain) is given with its context. The assay was immunoSEQ multiplex PCR, and TCRdb's table has in-frame clones only and misses some. Among 100,000 or so clones listed, about 88% were seen once. This specimen belongs to a study of control samples from healthy donors and cancer patients. Germline V gene data show CDR1 as KGHSH and CDR2 as LQKENI. The V segment lost 4 bases and the J segment 6 bases; nucleotides outside the gene matches: 14. This CDR3 is built from 17 residues. The receptor was derived from a woman aged 45 to 65 in good health. The rearrangement links TRBV18 to TRBJ1-2; TRBD1 agrees at 10 bases. Sequencing input: blood. The CDR3 sequence: CASSLRDRGLEGDGYTF. The CDR3, as DNA: TGTGCCAGCTCACTCCGGGACAGGGGACTTGAGGGCGATGGCTACACCTTC.